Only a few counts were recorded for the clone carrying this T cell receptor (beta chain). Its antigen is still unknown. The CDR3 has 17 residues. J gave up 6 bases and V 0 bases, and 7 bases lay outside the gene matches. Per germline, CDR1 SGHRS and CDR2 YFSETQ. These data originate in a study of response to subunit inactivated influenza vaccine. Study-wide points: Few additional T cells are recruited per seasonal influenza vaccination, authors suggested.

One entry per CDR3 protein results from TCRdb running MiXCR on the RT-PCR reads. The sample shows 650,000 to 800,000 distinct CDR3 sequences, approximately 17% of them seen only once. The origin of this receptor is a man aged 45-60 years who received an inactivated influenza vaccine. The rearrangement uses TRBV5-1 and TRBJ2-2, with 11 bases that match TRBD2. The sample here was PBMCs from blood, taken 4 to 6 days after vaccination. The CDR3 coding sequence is TGCGCCAGCAGCTTGGCCCCTACTAGCGGGAGTTCCGGGGAGCTGTTTTTT. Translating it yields CASSLAPTSGSSGELFF.